The rows below give T cell receptor beta chains drawn from one sample of a study of T cells in Graves' hyperthyroidism and ophthalmopathy. A single record per CDR3 protein comes from TCRdb applying MiXCR to the multiplex PCR reads. The sample gives almost 600,000 distinct CDR3 sequences, more than 45% of which show up once; around 7.7% is in the top ten. The sequenced material came from peripheral blood or thyroid tissue (not recorded which). These receptor sequences come from a woman between 18 and 29 years old with Graves' hyperthyroidism. CDR3s include the opening cysteine and the closing phenylalanine or tryptophan. Each record gives: J gene, D gene, clone size, V gene, CDR3 protein, CDR3 DNA. D genes are given only for firm matches. Size is omitted from some rows. Given values are once, few, many or a class for expanded clones.

>TRBJ2-7|TRBD2|NA|TRBV19
CVRRGGSFPYEQYF
TGTGTCCGACGGGGCGGGAGTTTCCCCTACGAGCAGTACTTC
>TRBJ2-2|NA|many|TRBV29-1
CSVRVGPNTGELFF
TGCAGCGTTAGGGTGGGCCCGAACACCGGGGAGCTGTTTTTT
>TRBJ1-5|TRBD1|NA|TRBV12-3/TRBV12-4
CASSFGTESYEHF
TGTGCCAGCAGTTTTGGGACAGAAAGCTACGAGCATTTT
>TRBJ2-5|NA|NA|TRBV7-9
CASSSRTGFEETQYF
TGTGCCAGCAGCTCCCGAACGGGATTTGAAGAGACCCAGTACTTC
>TRBJ2-2|NA|NA|TRBV12-3/TRBV12-4
CASSLGGAGKLFF
TGTGCCAGCAGTCTGGGGGGAGCCGGGAAGCTGTTTTTT
>TRBJ1-1|TRBD1|many|TRBV27
CASRGQDLNTEAFF
TGTGCCAGCAGAGGACAGGACCTGAACACTGAAGCTTTCTTT
>TRBJ1-1|NA|NA|TRBV6-1
CASREQLNTETFF
TGTGCCAGCAGAGAACAGCTGAACACTGAAACTTTCTTT
>TRBJ2-3|NA|NA|TRBV5-4
CASSLSGTDTQYF
TGCGCCAGCAGCCTCTCGGGCACAGATACGCAGTATTTT
>TRBJ1-2|NA|NA|TRBV7-9
CASSLAWGAYGYTF
TGTGCCAGCAGCTTAGCGTGGGGGGCCTATGGCTACACCTTC
>TRBJ1-1|NA|many|TRBV24-1
CATSGGTAMNTEAFF
TGTGCCACCAGTGGAGGCACGGCAATGAACACTGAAGCTTTCTTT
>TRBJ2-5|TRBD1|many|TRBV20-1
CSASRQGARETQYF
TGCAGTGCTAGTAGACAGGGGGCGAGAGAGACCCAGTACTTC
>TRBJ1-1|NA|many|TRBV12-3/TRBV12-4
CASIPTSGLGTEAFF
TGTGCCAGCATTCCAACTTCAGGGTTGGGCACTGAAGCTTTCTTT
>TRBJ2-2|NA|many|TRBV5-1
CASSFGVVTLRGGELFF
TGCGCCAGCAGCTTCGGAGTAGTTACCCTACGGGGCGGGGAGCTGTTTTTT
>TRBJ2-3|NA|few|TRBV9
CASSVGTGADTQYF
TGTGCCAGCAGCGTAGGGACGGGGGCAGATACGCAGTATTTT
>TRBJ1-3|NA|NA|TRBV29-1
CSVESLQEYYGYTIYF
TGCAGCGTTGAAAGTTTGCAGGAATACTATGGCTACACCATATATTTT
>TRBJ2-7|NA|many|TRBV10-1
CASSESGSWAEQYF
TGCGCCAGCAGTGAGTCAGGCAGTTGGGCCGAGCAGTACTTC
>TRBJ2-7|NA|many|TRBV4-2
CASSQIPSDSSYEQYF
TGTGCCAGCAGCCAAATTCCTAGCGACAGCTCCTACGAGCAGTACTTC